Here is one T cell receptor beta chain with its context. This entry belongs to a study of shared clonotypes between healthy human individuals. Overall study context: The study drew on two women and three men aged 18 to 49 as donors.

The repertoire was sequenced with immunoSEQ multiplex PCR; TCRdb's copy has only in-frame clones and lacks some. Of a few million clones in the sample, 90% to 97% were seen once. The CDR3 is made up of 14 amino acids. Germline CDR1 and CDR2: KGHSH and LQKENI. V was shortened by 2 bases and J by 3 bases, with 11 bases between the two germline ends. The chain has TRBV18 and TRBJ2-7; no firm D call. This receptor was identified in a young man in good health. Sequencing was performed on naive CD4+ T cells sorted from blood. The subset here: CD45RA+ positively selected. The CDR3 spells CASSPSFGFYEQYF. Written as DNA, the CDR3 is TGTGCCAGCTCACCATCGTTCGGCTTCTACGAGCAGTACTTC.